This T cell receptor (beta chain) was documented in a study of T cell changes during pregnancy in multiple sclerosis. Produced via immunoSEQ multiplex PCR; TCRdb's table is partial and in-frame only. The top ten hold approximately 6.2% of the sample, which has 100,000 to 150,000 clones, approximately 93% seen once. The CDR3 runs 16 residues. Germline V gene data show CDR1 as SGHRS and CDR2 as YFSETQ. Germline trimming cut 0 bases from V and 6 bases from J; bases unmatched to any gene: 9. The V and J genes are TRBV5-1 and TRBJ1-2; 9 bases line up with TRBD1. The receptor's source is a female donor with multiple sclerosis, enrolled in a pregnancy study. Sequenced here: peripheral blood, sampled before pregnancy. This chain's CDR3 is CASSLDTGTGSNGYTF. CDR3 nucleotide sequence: TGCGCCAGCAGCTTGGACACTGGGACAGGGAGTAATGGCTACACCTTC.